The 21 T cell receptor beta chains given below trace back to one sample, sequenced in a study of T cell clonality in common variable immunodeficiency. Sequencing was performed with immunoSEQ multiplex PCR; in TCRdb, only in-frame clones are kept and a portion is missing. This sample comprises around 57,000 clones, none seen once only. Sequenced input: peripheral blood mononuclear cells. These receptors all stem from a person aged 18 to 75 in good health.

This clone was recorded many times. Coverage ceases 3 residues before the CDR3 finishes, and the germline J gene fills in the end. The chain carries TRBV4-2 and TRBJ1-2; D ambiguous. The CDR3 extends over 15 amino acids. V lost 1 base, J lost 4 bases, and 13 bases lay in between. CDR1 is LGHNA, CDR2 YNFKEQ, per germline. The CDR3 sequence: CASSQGQTGSYGYTF. The sequenced part of the CDR3 DNA is TGTGCCAGCAGCCAAGGTCAGACGGGTAGCTATGGC.

This clone was counted at least ten times. The CDR3 is cut off 3 residues early in the read; its end comes from the germline J gene. V gene TRBV5-6 combines with J gene TRBJ2-5, with TRBD1 matching over 7 bases. The ends lost 4 bases at V and 2 bases at J; junction bases unmatched: 8. The CDR3 is 15 residues long. Germline values: CDR1 SGHDT, CDR2 YYEEEE. CDR3 DNA, as far as it was read: TGTGCCAGCAGCCTGACAGGGAACCCACAAGAGACC. Protein: CASSLTGNPQET. The whole CDR3 reads CASSLTGNPQETQYF.

This clone was recorded at least ten times. The CDR3 is cut off 3 residues early in the read; its end comes from the germline J gene. The V and J genes are TRBV19 and TRBJ1-6; 7 positions match TRBD1. Trimming at V came to 5 bases and at J to 8 bases, leaving 6 bases not matched to a gene. Looked up from germline, CDR1 is LNHDA and CDR2 is SQIVND (reference sequence). The CDR3 is 14 amino acids. CDR3 amino acids: CASSLGQKDSPLHF. Incomplete CDR3 DNA: TGTGCCAGTAGTCTGGGACAGAAGGATTCACCC.

This clone has a count of ten or more. Sequencing ends 3 residues short of the CDR3 end; the germline J gene provides the rest. V gene TRBV20-1 combines with J gene TRBJ1-5, with 9 bases fitting TRBD1. V lost 0 bases, J lost 2 bases, and 5 bases stayed unmatched. CDR1 and CDR2 from the germline V gene are DFQATT and SNEGSKA (reference sequence). The CDR3 has 16 amino acids. CDR3 protein: CSARDGGQGGNQPQHF. The DNA read from the CDR3 is TGCAGTGCTAGAGATGGGGGACAGGGAGGCAATCAGCCC.

In its sample, this clone was seen many times. Read sequence stops 3 residues before the CDR3 end, and the germline J gene provides the missing end. The gene calls are TRBV20-1 and TRBJ1-1, with D possibly matching TRBD1 (6 bases). Per germline, CDR1 DFQATT and CDR2 SNEGSKA (reference sequence). This CDR3 has 11 residues. CDR3 sequence reads: CTASQGSEAFF. The part of the CDR3 DNA that was read is TGCACCGCTAGTCAGGGGTCTGAA.

This clone was observed at least ten times. The read ends 3 residues before the CDR3 terminus; that terminus is restored from the germline J gene. The chain combines TRBV19 with TRBJ1-3, with D hard to call. CDR3 length: 13 residues. Between the trimmed V and J ends, which lost 6 bases and 3 bases, there was a span of 9 bases. Per the germline V gene, CDR1 is LNHDA and CDR2 is SQIVND (reference sequence). CDR3 sequence reads: CASSQTSGNTIYF. CDR3 bases read: TGTGCCAGTAGCCAAACTAGTGGAAACACC. The variable domain in full, with the rest retrieved from reference TRBV19 and TRBJ1-3, is DGGITQSPKYLFRKEGQNVTLSCEQNLNHDAMYWYRQDPGQGLRLIYYSQIVNDFQKGDIAEGYSVSREKKESFPLTVTSAQKNPTAFYLCASSQTSGNTIYFGEGSWLTVV.

This clone has only a few counts. The CDR3 goes on 3 residues after the read ends, and that part is filled in from the germline J gene. This chain links TRBV7-6 with TRBJ1-2; maybe TRBD1 (6 bases). Trimming removed 3 bases at V and 6 bases at J, with 14 bases between. Per the germline V gene, CDR1 is SGHVS and CDR2 is FNYEAQ. The CDR3 contains 14 residues. The CDR3 here is CASSLRGGTDGYTF. CDR3 DNA (partial): TGTGCCAGCAGCTTGAGAGGGGGAACGGATGGC.

This clone was recorded at least ten times. Read coverage stops 3 residues before the CDR3 terminus; the germline J gene supplies the remainder. The V gene is TRBV3-1 (or the pseudogene TRBV3-2), the J gene TRBJ2-3; D unclear. The CDR3 consists of 14 residues. Trimming took 2 bases from V and 1 from J, leaving 7 bases between them. Germline loops: CDR1 LGHDT, CDR2 YNNKEL (reference sequence). The CDR3 sequence is CASSQQVGTDTQYF. Partial CDR3 DNA: TGTGCCAGCAGCCAACAGGTGGGCACAGATACG.

This clone was seen at least ten times. Read sequence stops 3 residues before the CDR3 end, and the germline J gene provides the missing end. This chain connects TRBV6-1 to TRBJ1-5, with D possibly being TRBD1 (5 bases). The CDR3 is 16 residues long. Germline CDR1 is MNHNS and CDR2 is SASEGT. The V gene lost 3 bases and the J gene lost 0 bases, with 12 bases spanning the gap. The CDR3 sequence: CASSDWDYHSNQPQHF. The sequenced part of the CDR3 DNA is TGTGCCAGCAGTGATTGGGACTATCATAGCAATCAGCCC.

This clone came up many times. Read data end 3 residues before the CDR3 end; the end is taken from the germline J gene. The chain has TRBV28 and TRBJ2-5, with 7 bases that match TRBD2. With 8 bases clipped from V and 4 bases from J, the junction kept 7 bases outside the gene matches. The CDR3 contains 13 residues. The germline V gene encodes CDR1 MDHEN and CDR2 SYDVKM. CDR3 bases read: TGTGCCAGCCTTGCCGGGGGGAGAGAGACC. It specifies CASLAGGRET. The complete CDR3 reads CASLAGGRETQYF.

This clone was detected many times. The read finishes 3 residues shy of the CDR3 end, and the germline J gene is used to complete it. The chain joins TRBV5-1 to TRBJ1-2; TRBD1 matches 9 bases. Germline CDR1 and CDR2: SGHRS and YFSETQ. The length of the CDR3 is 14 residues. Trimming took 2 bases from V and 6 from J; bases not matched to a gene: 5. CDR3 DNA, as far as it was read: TGCGCCAGCAGCTTCGCTGACAGGGGGGATGGC. As protein: CASSFADRGDG. The entire CDR3 protein reads CASSFADRGDGYTF. Together with reference TRBV5-1 and TRBJ1-2, the CDR3 gives the full variable domain: KAGVTQTPRYLIKTRGQQVTLSCSPISGHRSVSWYQQTPGQGLQFLFEYFSETQRNKGNFPGRFSGRQFSNSRSEMNVSTLELGDSALYLCASSFADRGDGYTFGSGTRLTVV.

This clone was counted ten times or more. The CDR3 end is not reached by the read, which stops 3 residues before it; the germline J gene fills it in. V usage is TRBV6-2 or TRBV6-3 and J usage is TRBJ1-2; D might be TRBD1 (5 bases). The CDR3 runs 13 residues. V lost 6 bases and J 6 bases, leaving 14 bases between the germline ends. CDR1 and CDR2 from the germline V gene are MNHEY and SVGEGT. This CDR3 reads CASSPLQGNGYTF. The part of the CDR3 DNA that was read is TGTGCCAGCAGCCCCCTCCAGGGCAATGGC.

This clone was detected ten times or more. The read stops 3 residues short of the end of the CDR3; the missing end is completed from the germline J gene. This chain connects TRBV6-4 to TRBJ1-1; 9 bases agree with TRBD1. Germline assignment: CDR1 MRHNA and CDR2 SNTAGT. The CDR3 runs to 16 residues. The sequenced CDR3 bases are TGTGCCAGCAGTGACTCGGGACAGGGCCACACAGATACG. Translated: CASSDSGQGHTDT. The whole CDR3 region reads CASSDSGQGHTDTAFF.

This clone has at least ten counts. The missing CDR3 end, 3 residues past where the read stops, is filled in from the germline J gene. The chain combines TRBV7-9 with TRBJ1-3; D gene ambiguous. Trimming removed 5 bases from V and 8 bases from J, with 10 bases in between. This CDR3 has 12 residues. CDR1 is SEHNR and CDR2 is FQNEAQ in the germline V gene (reference sequence). The CDR3 is CASSHQEYTIYF. The CDR3 DNA, read in part, is TGTGCCAGCAGCCACCAGGAGTACACC.

This clone was seen at least ten times. The read is 3 residues too short to cover the CDR3 end, so that end is filled in from the germline J gene. This chain links TRBV18 with TRBJ2-1; D not resolved. Germline lookup yields CDR1 KGHSH and CDR2 LQKENI. The ends were cut back, 1 base at V and 4 bases at J, with 11 bases in the middle. The CDR3 loop spans 15 amino acids. The DNA read from the CDR3 is TGTGCCAGCTCACCACTCCTCGCTATGTACAATGAG. It encodes CASSPLLAMYNE. The whole CDR3 reads CASSPLLAMYNEQFF.

This clone was seen many times. The CDR3 extends 3 residues past the end of the read, so its final part is completed from the germline J gene. This chain connects TRBV24-1 to TRBJ2-1; TRBD2 aligns across 10 bases. The germline V gene has CDR1 KGHDR and CDR2 SFDVKD. This CDR3 contains 15 residues. The J segment lost 2 bases and the V segment lost 5 bases, leaving 2 bases of the junction unmatched. The CDR3 bases that were read are TGTGCCACCAGTGCCGGGACTAGCGCCTACAATGAG. This gives the protein CATSAGTSAYNE. The CDR3, in full, reads CATSAGTSAYNEQFF.

This clone was recorded a few times. The read is 3 residues too short to cover the CDR3 end, so that end is filled in from the germline J gene. The chain joins TRBV11-3 to TRBJ1-1; possible D gene TRBD1, 6 bases. CDR3 length: 13 amino acids. The germline CDR1 and CDR2 sequences are SGHNT and YENEEA. The sequenced part of the CDR3 DNA is TGTGCCAGCAGCGCCGGACAGCGTGAGAAA. It yields the protein CASSAGQREK. The full CDR3 is CASSAGQREKAFF.

This clone was picked up many times. The CDR3 extends 3 residues past the end of the read, so its final part is completed from the germline J gene. The chain is built from TRBV15 and TRBJ1-1, with a weak D call TRBD1 (5 bases). CDR1 is LNHNV and CDR2 is YYDKDF in the germline V gene (reference sequence). The CDR3 spans 13 residues. V lost 0 bases and J lost 3, with 5 bases in between. The chain's CDR3 is CATSRDRDTEAFF. The CDR3 DNA, read in part, is TGTGCCACCAGCAGAGACAGGGACACTGAA. The full variable domain, completed using reference TRBV15 and TRBJ1-1, is DAMVIQNPRYQVTQFGKPVTLSCSQTLNHNVMYWYQQKSSQAPKLLFHYYDKDFNNEADTPDNFQSRRPNTSFCFLDIRSPGLGDTAMYLCATSRDRDTEAFFGQGTRLTVV.

Remarks on this clone: The CDR3 is cut off 3 residues early in the read; its end comes from the germline J gene. The chain is built from TRBV5-6 and TRBJ2-1; no clear D gene. Trimming stripped 5 bases from V and 7 bases from J, with 13 bases between. Germline V gives CDR1 SGHDT, CDR2 YYEEEE. This CDR3 region has 13 residues. CDR3 protein: CASSPVGANEQFF. The sequenced part of the CDR3 DNA is TGTGCCAGCAGTCCGGTAGGAGCGAATGAG. Drawing the rest from reference TRBV5-6 and TRBJ2-1, the complete variable domain is DAGVTQSPTHLIKTRGQQVTLRCSPKSGHDTVSWYQQALGQGPQFIFQYYEEEERQRGNFPDRFSGHQFPNYSSELNVNALLLGDSALYLCASSPVGANEQFFGPGTRLTVL.

Many counts were recorded for this clone. The identical CDR3 is also encoded by other nucleotide sequences in the sample. The part of the CDR3 DNA that was read is TGTGCCAGCAGTCCCAGGGACAGGGCACGCGAG. Translated: CASSPRDRARE. The full CDR3 is CASSPRDRAREQYF. V is TRBV6-2 or TRBV6-3 and J is TRBJ2-7, with 9 bases identical to TRBD1. The read terminates 3 residues ahead of where the CDR3 ends, so the germline J gene completes it. V lost 5 bases and J lost 6; bases outside the gene matches: 8. CDR1 is MNHEY, CDR2 SVGEGT, per germline. The CDR3 runs 14 residues.

This clone has ten or more counts. The read comes to an end 3 residues before the CDR3 does, leaving the germline J gene to fill in the end. The chain links TRBV19 to TRBJ1-1, with 7 bases matching TRBD1. Germline CDR1 LNHDA, CDR2 SQIVND (reference sequence). The junction had 6 bases not matched to a gene; V was cut back by 8 bases and J by 0 bases. This CDR3 comprises 14 residues. CDR3 in amino acids: CASGNRGLNTEAFF. The covered CDR3 bases are TGTGCCAGTGGGAACAGGGGTCTGAACACTGAA.